This TCR beta chain was identified in a study of blood T cell repertoires in COVID-19. Study-wide background: COVID-19 samples collected from the United States, Italy and Spain covered acute and convalescent phases. PBMCs, B-cell-depleted T cells, or T cells were the source of the cDNA or gDNA that made up the material.

Per the original methods: Scientists estimated how many nucleated cells there were by amplifying reference gene primers. Some clones are missing from TCRdb's copy, which holds only in-frame ones; the method was immunoSEQ multiplex PCR. V, J and clone size were drawn from that table, and D and trimming were deduced from the DNA. Counted here are about 70,000 clones, 86% occurring once; the ten biggest clones make up under 1.5%. The V gene's germline CDR1 is GTSNPN and CDR2 SVGIG (reference sequence). Trimming left V 8 bases short and J 0 bases short, with 14 bases between. This CDR3 spans 14 amino acids.

This sequence joins TRBV30 and TRBJ1-3; D possibly corresponds to TRBD1 (5 bases). The material sequenced was peripheral blood. The clonotype comes from a woman aged 55-70 years with acute or convalescent COVID-19. The CDR3 region has the DNA TGTGCCGGGGGGGGAGGCGGCTCTGGAAACACCATATATTTT. This encodes CAGGGGGSGNTIYF.